The next 29 T cell receptor beta chains were all read from a single sample in a study of early T cells in non-severe SARS-CoV-2 infection (dated by TCRdb to the early 2020s). Receptor amplification or capture employed 5' RACE. Sequencer: NextSeq 500. Starting from the raw public reads, TCRdb applied fastp trimming at Q25, assembled clones with MiXCR and retained in-frame beta chains. Each CDR3 protein appears once, grouped with its most common genes and DNA. This sample is represented by about 46,000 distinct CDR3 sequences; about 10% of them were singletons. Jointly, the top ten make up under 15% of the sample. Source material: whole blood. These receptor sequences come from an adult who was a healthcare worker with PCR-confirmed SARS-CoV-2 infection or an uninfected control (not recorded which).

The chain combines TRBV20-1 with TRBJ2-1; D not resolved. The germline V and J ends were trimmed by 3 bases and 6 bases, with 15 bases remaining between them. Germline V CDR1 and CDR2: DFQATT, SNEGSKA (reference sequence). This CDR3 contains 14 residues. The CDR3 reads CSARPWKYSNEQFF. The CDR3 region has the DNA TGCAGTGCTAGGCCCTGGAAGTACTCCAATGAGCAGTTCTTC.

This clonotype was counted only a few times. At one end the junction does not follow the germline gene, possibly because of a read error. The chain has TRBV7-9 and TRBJ1-3, with D hard to call. Per germline, CDR1 SEHNR and CDR2 FQNEAQ (reference sequence). The CDR3 has 15 residues. DNA of the CDR3: TGTGCCAGCAGCGAGACGGTCAGCTCTGAAAACACCATATATTTT. It translates to CASSETVSSENTIYF.

This clonotype has a count of ten or more. The CDR3 DNA sequence: TGTGCCAGCAGCTCTCACGGAGCAACTAATGAAAAACTGTTTTTT. As protein: CASSSHGATNEKLFF. The rearrangement links TRBV28 to TRBJ1-4; D is uncertain. Germline values: CDR1 MDHEN, CDR2 SYDVKM. This CDR3 has 15 amino acids. Between the trimmed V and J ends, which lost 6 bases and 0 bases, there was a span of 11 bases.

This clonotype was recorded at least ten times. The genes are TRBV27 and TRBJ2-1, with TRBD2 identical over 8 bases. CDR3 length: 12 amino acids. V dropped 8 bases and J dropped 9; count of bases not matched to a gene: 6. The germline V gene has CDR1 MNHEY and CDR2 SMNVEV (reference sequence). CDR3 loop: CASRGGRSEQFF. The DNA of the CDR3 is TGTGCCAGCCGTGGCGGGAGGTCTGAGCAGTTCTTC.

The sample holds many counts of this clonotype. The chain employs TRBV18 and TRBJ1-6, with 10 bases fitting TRBD1. This CDR3 region has 15 residues. J lost 8 bases, V lost 6 bases, and 7 bases had no gene match. Germline V gene sequence: CDR1 KGHSH, CDR2 LQKENI. This chain's CDR3 is CASSSGQGMDSPLHF. The CDR3, as DNA: TGTGCCAGCTCGTCGGGACAGGGGATGGATTCACCCCTCCACTTT. The whole variable domain, remainder taken from reference TRBV18 and TRBJ1-6, is NAGVMQNPRHLVRRRGQEARLRCSPMKGHSHVYWYRQLPEEGLKFMVYLQKENIIDESGMPKERFSAEFPKEGPSILRIQQVVRGDSAAYFCASSSGQGMDSPLHFGNGTRLTVT.

The chain employs TRBV9 and TRBJ2-7; possibly TRBD2 for D (5 bases). V lost 0 bases and J 2 bases, leaving 9 bases between the germline ends. This CDR3 contains 14 residues. Germline-derived CDR1 and CDR2 are SGDLS and YYNGEE. The CDR3 reads CASSVASGPYEQYF. The DNA for the CDR3 is TGTGCCAGCAGCGTAGCCAGCGGCCCCTACGAGCAGTACTTC.

The sample holds many counts of this clonotype. This chain uses TRBV28 with TRBJ2-2, with 10 nucleotides matching TRBD2. After removal of 5 bases from V and 6 bases from J, the junction contained 6 bases not matched to a gene. This CDR3 is built from 15 residues. CDR1 and CDR2 from the germline V gene are MDHEN and SYDVKM. CDR3 coding DNA: TGTGCCAGCAGTGATAGCGGGAGGAAGGCCGGGGAGCTGTTTTTT. Amino acid sequence: CASSDSGRKAGELFF.

This clonotype was detected ten times or more. The rearrangement joins TRBV13 to TRBJ2-3; 11 bases are a match to TRBD1. The CDR3 has 18 amino acids. Unmatched junction bases numbered 13, after V lost 5 bases and J lost 3 bases. The germline V gene encodes CDR1 PRHDT and CDR2 FYEKMQ (reference sequence). This chain's CDR3 is CASSRPRWTGGETDTQYF. The DNA of the CDR3 is TGTGCCAGCAGCCGTCCGAGGTGGACAGGGGGCGAGACAGATACGCAGTATTTT.

This clonotype was counted at least ten times. The chain's CDR3 is CASSLVTGRHTDTQYF. The CDR3 coding sequence is TGCGCCAGCAGCTTGGTAACAGGGCGACACACAGATACGCAGTATTTT. This chain connects TRBV5-1 to TRBJ2-3; D might be TRBD1 (6 bases). V lost 0 bases, J lost 2 bases, and 13 bases lay in between. The CDR3 length is 16 residues. The germline V gene has CDR1 SGHRS and CDR2 YFSETQ.

The V call is TRBV4-3, the J call TRBJ1-1; the match to TRBD1 covers 7 bases. The V segment lost 1 base and the J segment 1 base; nucleotides outside the gene matches: 9. Germline loops: CDR1 LGHNA, CDR2 YSLEER. This CDR3 region has 17 residues. The CDR3: CASSQVQGLWGNTEAFF. The CDR3, as DNA: TGCGCCAGCAGCCAAGTACAGGGGTTGTGGGGGAACACTGAAGCTTTCTTT.

There are many counts of this clonotype. Here the CDR3 reads CAISESGGRSNEQFF. The CDR3 nucleotides are TGTGCCATCAGTGAGTCCGGCGGGAGGAGTAATGAGCAGTTCTTC. This sequence joins TRBV10-3 and TRBJ2-1; TRBD2 matches 8 bases. In germline, CDR1 is ENHRY, CDR2 SYGVKD. CDR3 length: 15 residues. V lost 0 bases, J lost 7 bases, and 5 bases stayed unmatched.

This clonotype was found a few times. The rearrangement links TRBV12-3 or TRBV12-4 to TRBJ1-4; no clear D gene. Trimming took 6 bases from V and 4 from J, leaving 18 bases between them. This CDR3 comprises 16 residues. The CDR3 DNA reads as TGTGCCAGCAGCCCGGGATCCCGAGCGGGTAATGAAAAACTGTTTTTT. It specifies CASSPGSRAGNEKLFF.

This clonotype was seen ten or more times. The chain recombines TRBV24-1 with TRBJ1-5, with D perhaps TRBD1 (5 bases). This CDR3 contains 15 residues. Trimming pared 6 bases from V and 5 bases from J, leaving 16 bases between. Germline lookup yields CDR1 KGHDR and CDR2 SFDVKD. CDR3 protein: CATSPNGAEDQPQHF. The CDR3 region has the DNA TGTGCCACCAGTCCGAACGGGGCCGAAGATCAGCCCCAGCATTTT.

The CDR3: CASSLRQGVSTEAFF. The CDR3 DNA sequence: TGTGCCAGCAGCCTCCGACAGGGAGTGAGCACTGAAGCTTTCTTT. V usage is TRBV5-4 and J usage is TRBJ1-1; TRBD1 matches at 7 bases. This CDR3 is 15 amino acids long. Germline lookup yields CDR1 SGHNT and CDR2 YYREEE (reference sequence). Trimming cost V 4 bases and J 4 bases; bases outside gene matches: 10.

This clonotype was seen at least ten times. The chain carries TRBV29-1 and TRBJ1-3; D is uncertain. The CDR3 runs 11 residues. V was clipped by 5 bases and J by 3 bases, with 5 bases between them. The germline CDR1 and CDR2 sequences are SQVTM and ANQGSEA. The CDR3 loop is CSVPIGNTIYF. The CDR3 region has the DNA TGCAGCGTTCCGATTGGAAACACCATATATTTT.

This clonotype was detected only a few times. The chain has TRBV7-2 and TRBJ2-6, with D unresolved. Between the trimmed V and J ends, which lost 5 bases and 5 bases, there was a span of 7 bases. This CDR3 spans 13 amino acids. CDR1 and CDR2 from the germline V gene are SGHTA and FQGNSA. CDR3 bases: TGTGCCAGCAGCCCGCTGAGGGCCAACGTCCTGACTTTC. Its translation: CASSPLRANVLTF.

This clonotype has at least ten counts. The chain joins TRBV7-3 to TRBJ2-3, with 9 bases that match TRBD2. This CDR3 has 20 residues. Germline CDR1 reads SGHTA; CDR2 reads FQGTGA. V shed 5 bases, J shed 4 bases, and the junction held 22 bases outside the gene matches. CDR3 bases: TGTGCCAGCAGCCCTCATCCTTCTCCGGGACTAGCTCGTCTCCCAGATACGCAGTATTTT. The encoded protein is CASSPHPSPGLARLPDTQYF.

This clonotype has more than one count but fewer than ten. The chain combines TRBV7-9 with TRBJ1-2; tentative D call: TRBD1 (6 bases). The CDR3 runs 15 residues. Germline values: CDR1 SEHNR, CDR2 FQNEAQ (reference sequence). Deletions cut 4 bases from V and 4 bases from J, with 16 bases between. CDR3 DNA: TGTGCCAGCAGCTCCTCAGGGGCGAGGAGCTATGGCTACACCTTC. This translates into CASSSSGARSYGYTF.

This clonotype was found many times. The CDR3 nucleotides read TGTGCCAGCAGCCTCGTCGAGCTGGGAGAGACCCAGTACTTC. The encoded protein is CASSLVELGETQYF. The genes are TRBV7-9 and TRBJ2-5; no clear D. The V end was cut by 5 bases, the J end by 4 bases, with 14 bases between. CDR3 size: 14 residues. The germline V gene has CDR1 SEHNR and CDR2 FQNEAQ (reference sequence).

The chain couples TRBV29-1 to TRBJ1-2; TRBD1 is a possible D gene (6 bases). This CDR3 comprises 11 residues. CDR1 and CDR2 (germline): SQVTM, ANQGSEA. V was shortened by 7 bases and J by 7 bases, with 13 bases between the two germline ends. The CDR3 here is CSGRQAGGYTF. CDR3 in DNA: TGCAGCGGACGACAGGCGGGTGGCTACACCTTC.

This clonotype was picked up many times. The V call is TRBV6-4, the J call TRBJ2-2; possible D gene TRBD2, 6 bases. Germline values: CDR1 MRHNA, CDR2 SNTAGT. There are 14 residues in the CDR3. V was trimmed by 5 bases and J by 4 bases, leaving 11 bases between them. For the CDR3, the DNA is TGTGCCAGCAGTAAGCAGGGAGGCACCGGGGAGCTGTTTTTT. Translated, it gives CASSKQGGTGELFF.

Only a few counts were recorded for this clonotype. The chain recombines TRBV19 with TRBJ2-1, with no clear D. Germline lookup yields CDR1 LNHDA and CDR2 SQIVND (reference sequence). Trimming removed 5 bases from V and 6 bases from J, with 8 bases in between. The CDR3 has 12 residues. Here the CDR3 DNA reads TGTGCCAGTAGTTCTCCGCCCAATGAGCAGTTCTTC. This gives the protein CASSSPPNEQFF.

This clonotype showed up many times. V usage is TRBV28 and J usage is TRBJ2-1, with TRBD2 identical over 11 bases. With 7 bases clipped from V and 5 bases from J, the junction kept 10 bases outside the gene matches. This CDR3 comprises 16 residues. Germline V CDR1 and CDR2: MDHEN, SYDVKM. The DNA of the CDR3 is TGTGCCAGCACCGTACTAGCGGGAGAGATTCACAATGAGCAGTTCTTC. Amino acids: CASTVLAGEIHNEQFF.

There are many counts of this clonotype. This chain uses TRBV29-1 with TRBJ2-1; 9 nucleotides agree with TRBD2. The germline CDR1 and CDR2 sequences are SQVTM and ANQGSEA. Losses at the gene ends were 8 bases for V and 8 bases for J; bases not matched to a gene: 16. The CDR3 is 15 residues long. The CDR3 nucleotides read TGCAGCATAGACGGGAGGCTAGCGGGATTATATGAGCAGTTCTTC. This sequence encodes CSIDGRLAGLYEQFF.

This clonotype was observed many times. V usage is TRBV28 and J usage is TRBJ1-4; D is uncertain. The CDR3 consists of 11 residues. V shed 6 bases and J shed 4 bases, with 3 bases lying between them. Germline CDR1 reads MDHEN; CDR2 reads SYDVKM. The CDR3 here is CASRFNEKLFF. The CDR3, as DNA: TGTGCCAGCAGGTTTAATGAAAAACTGTTTTTT.

This clonotype was observed many times. This chain uses TRBV25-1 with TRBJ1-5; no firm D call. Germline CDR1 MGHDK, CDR2 SYGVNS. With 6 bases removed from V and 13 bases from J, the gap between germline ends came to 16 bases. The CDR3 length is 12 residues. CDR3: CASRGQTGVQHF. The CDR3, as DNA: TGTGCCAGCAGGGGCCAAACGGGAGTTCAGCATTTT.

This rearrangement joins TRBV7-9 to TRBJ1-4; no firm D call. Germline V gene sequence: CDR1 SEHNR, CDR2 FQNEAQ (reference sequence). CDR3 length: 15 residues. Trimming pared 5 bases from V and 2 bases from J, leaving 12 bases between. CDR3 DNA: TGTGCCAGCAGCATCCTTAAGAGTACTAATGAAAAACTGTTTTTT. Translation gives CASSILKSTNEKLFF.

This clonotype was recorded at least ten times. The chain combines TRBV7-2 with TRBJ1-1; no firm D call. Germline values: CDR1 SGHTA, CDR2 FQGNSA. The CDR3 is 13 residues long. V was shortened by 1 base and J by 6 bases, with 9 bases between the two germline ends. The CDR3 region has the DNA TGTGCCAGCAGCTTAGGAGTGCGGTCTGAAGCTTTCTTT. It translates to CASSLGVRSEAFF. Using reference TRBV7-2 and TRBJ1-1 for the parts outside the CDR3, the full variable domain is GAGVSQSPSNKVTEKGKDVELRCDPISGHTALYWYRQSLGQGLEFLIYFQGNSAPDKSGLPSDRFSAERTGGSVSTLTIQRTQQEDSAVYLCASSLGVRSEAFFGQGTRLTVV.

This clonotype was observed many times. The rearrangement links TRBV10-3 to TRBJ2-2, with TRBD1 matching over 7 bases. J was trimmed by 0 bases and V by 10 bases; bases with no gene match: 5. This CDR3 contains 14 residues. CDR1 is ENHRY and CDR2 is SYGVKD in the germline V gene. CDR3 bases: TGTGCCACCCTGGACAGGTCGAACACCGGGGAGCTGTTTTTT. The encoded protein is CATLDRSNTGELFF.